Listed here is a single T cell receptor beta chain. Its antigen is undetermined. Germline values: CDR1 DFQATT, CDR2 SNEGSKA (reference sequence). V gave up 2 bases and J gave up 8 bases, with 10 bases separating them. This CDR3 has 12 amino acids. The sample is drawn from a study of T cell repertoires in cytomegalovirus infection. Study overall: Signatures in public TCR beta sequences pointed to both CMV infection and matching HLA type. Overall study results and limits: Based on cumulative public TCR beta family frequency, carriers of CMV plus the relevant HLA were identified. Ex vivo, HLA-C-restricted CMV-specific TCR beta clonotypes prevailed over the rest of the response.

TCRdb passed the reads through MiXCR, listing each CDR3 protein once. The table shows about 570,000 distinct CDR3 sequences, with 40% occurring only once. This TCR was recovered from a human donor in good health (CMV status not recorded). Some clones in this sample may be carry-over from other donors' samples. The material sequenced was cultured PBMCs, taken from culture after CMV antigen stimulation. The chain has TRBV20-1 and TRBJ1-3; TRBD1 might be the D (5 bases). The CDR3 coding sequence is TGCAGTGCTAGACAGGGTGGTGACACCATATATTTT. Translation gives CSARQGGDTIYF.